The present entry profiles one TCR beta chain with its context. The sample belongs to a study of T cell responses to AZD1222 COVID-19 vaccine. Sequenced by immunoSEQ multiplex PCR; TCRdb stores in-frame clones only, minus some. This table has 120,000 to 150,000 clones, 80% to 95% appearing once. The source is an adult in good health. Specimen: peripheral blood, collected on day 0 of AZD1222 vaccination.

The CDR3 DNA reads TGTGCCTGGAGTCCCGGGACAGGCCTTACCGGGGAGCTGTTTTTT. Translation gives CAWSPGTGLTGELFF. The chain combines TRBV30 with TRBJ2-2; TRBD1 matches at 8 bases. The CDR3 extends over 15 amino acids. V was pared by 2 bases and J by 5 bases, with 7 bases of the junction left unmatched. Germline V lookup: CDR1 GTSNPN, CDR2 SVGIG (reference sequence).